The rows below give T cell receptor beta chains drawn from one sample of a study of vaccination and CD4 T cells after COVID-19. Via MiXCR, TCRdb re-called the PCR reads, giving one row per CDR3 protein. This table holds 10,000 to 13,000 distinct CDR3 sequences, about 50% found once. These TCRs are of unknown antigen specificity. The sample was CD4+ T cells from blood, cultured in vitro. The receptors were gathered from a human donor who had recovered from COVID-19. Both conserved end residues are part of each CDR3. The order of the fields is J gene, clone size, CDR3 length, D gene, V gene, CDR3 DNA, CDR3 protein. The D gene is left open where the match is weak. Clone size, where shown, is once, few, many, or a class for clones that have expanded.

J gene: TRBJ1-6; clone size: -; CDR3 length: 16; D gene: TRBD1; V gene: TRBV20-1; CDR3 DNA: TGCAGTGCTAGGGACAGGGGGCAATCAGGGGATTCACCCCTCCACTTT; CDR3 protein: CSARDRGQSGDSPLHF
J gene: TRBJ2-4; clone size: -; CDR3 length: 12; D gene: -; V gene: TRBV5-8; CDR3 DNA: TGTGCCAGCAGCCTAAAACCAAACATTCAGTACTTC; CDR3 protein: CASSLKPNIQYF
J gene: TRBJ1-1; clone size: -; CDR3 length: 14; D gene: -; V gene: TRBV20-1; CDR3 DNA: TGCAGTGCTAGAGCTGGGGGGGGAAACACTGAAGCTTTCTTT; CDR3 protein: CSARAGGGNTEAFF
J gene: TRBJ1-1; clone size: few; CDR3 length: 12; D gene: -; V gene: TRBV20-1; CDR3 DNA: TGCAGTGCTAGAGATTACCCCGAGAAAGCTTTCTTT; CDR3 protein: CSARDYPEKAFF
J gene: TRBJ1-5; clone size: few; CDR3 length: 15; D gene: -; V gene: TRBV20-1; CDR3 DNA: TGCAGTGCTACCCCCCCGTGGGGTCCCAATCAGCCCCAGCATTTT; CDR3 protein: CSATPPWGPNQPQHF
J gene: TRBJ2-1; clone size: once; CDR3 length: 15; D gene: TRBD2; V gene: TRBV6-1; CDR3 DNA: TGTGCCAGCAGACCAGGACTAGCGGGAGCCAATGAGCAGTTCTTC; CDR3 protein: CASRPGLAGANEQFF
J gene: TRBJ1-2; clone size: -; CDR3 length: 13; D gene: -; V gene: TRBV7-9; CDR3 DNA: TGTGCCAGCAGCTTAATTGTGGACTATGGCTACACCTTC; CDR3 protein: CASSLIVDYGYTF
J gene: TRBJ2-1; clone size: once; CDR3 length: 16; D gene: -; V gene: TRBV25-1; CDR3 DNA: TGTGCCAGCAGTGCGAGTACAGCTGGCTCCTACAATGAGCAGTTCTTC; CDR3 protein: CASSASTAGSYNEQFF
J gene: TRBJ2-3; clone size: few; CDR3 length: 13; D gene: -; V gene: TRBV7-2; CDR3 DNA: TGTGCCAGCAGCTTATCGAGCACAGATACGCAGTATTTT; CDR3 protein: CASSLSSTDTQYF
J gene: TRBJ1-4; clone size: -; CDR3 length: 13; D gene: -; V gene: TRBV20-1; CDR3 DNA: TGCAGTGCTAATTTCGGGGGCGGTGAAAAACTGTTTTTT; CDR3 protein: CSANFGGGEKLFF
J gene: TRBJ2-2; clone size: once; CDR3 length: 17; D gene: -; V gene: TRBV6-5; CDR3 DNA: TGTGCCAGCAGTTACCGGACTACGATGACTGACACCGGGGAGCTGTTTTTT; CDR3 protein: CASSYRTTMTDTGELFF